This TCR beta chain appears in the sequencing data of a study of blood T cell repertoires in COVID-19. Study background: The United States, Italy and Spain were the sources of the acute and convalescent COVID-19 samples.

The CDR3 is 14 amino acids. Germline V lookup: CDR1 SGHTA, CDR2 FQGNSA. J was trimmed by 2 bases and V by 5 bases; bases with no gene match: 5. As handled by the study authors: Estimation of nucleated cell counts was performed using reference gene primer amplification. Sequencing was performed with immunoSEQ multiplex PCR; in TCRdb, only in-frame clones are kept and a portion is missing. That table is the source of V, J and clone size, and D and trimming were worked out from the DNA. This table has 200,000 to 300,000 clones, more than 65% appearing once. A note on this clone: Additional DNA sequences in this sample encode the identical CDR3.

The specimen was peripheral blood. This sequence was found in a woman older than 75 with acute or convalescent COVID-19. The chain employs TRBV7-2 and TRBJ1-2, with 7 bases that match TRBD1. CDR3 residues: CASSLGTANYGYTF. CDR3 DNA: TGTGCCAGCAGCCTCGGGACAGCAAACTATGGCTACACCTTC.